This paragraph covers one T cell receptor beta chain sequence. This specimen belongs to a study of blood T cell repertoires in COVID-19. In the study overall: The United States, Italy and Spain supplied acute and convalescent COVID-19 samples.

This CDR3 has 19 residues. Germline V CDR1 and CDR2: SGHRS, YFSETQ. Trimming left V 0 bases short and J 4 bases short, with 26 bases between. This table comes from immunoSEQ multiplex PCR, and its TCRdb copy is limited to in-frame clones, with some not included. Of 35,000 to 50,000 clones listed, around 93% are singletons. This clonotype was obtained from a woman in her 30s in a cohort sampled during active COVID-19. Source material: peripheral blood. The chain employs TRBV5-1 and TRBJ2-7; D remains unclear. CDR3 region: CASSLGASLKSAAPYEQYF. The CDR3 DNA is TGCGCCAGCAGCTTGGGGGCAAGTCTGAAATCGGCCGCACCTTACGAGCAGTACTTC.